The 19 T cell receptor beta chains listed next were all sequenced from one sample in a study of blood T cell repertoires in COVID-19. Sequencing used immunoSEQ multiplex PCR; TCRdb keeps in-frame clones, though not all of them. The sample includes approximately 260,000 clones, roughly 80% of them seen just once. Sequenced material: peripheral blood. Source of these receptors: a woman between 55 and 75 years old with active or convalescent COVID-19.

The chain recombines TRBV6-5 with TRBJ1-5; D perhaps matches TRBD1 (6 bases). From germline, CDR1 is MNHEY and CDR2 SVGAGI. This CDR3 is 14 amino acids long. V shed 6 bases and J shed 1 base, with 10 bases lying between them. The chain's CDR3 is CASRSGTSNQPQHF. For the CDR3, the DNA is TGTGCCAGCAGGTCCGGGACAAGCAATCAGCCCCAGCATTTT.

Comments on this clone: This sample also contains other DNA sequences that code for the same CDR3. This chain's CDR3 is CASSYGGTNTEAFF. The CDR3 DNA reads TGTGCCAGCAGTTACGGGGGGACGAACACTGAAGCTTTCTTT. The genes are TRBV6-5 and TRBJ1-1, with a tentative D call TRBD1 (5 bases). CDR1 is MNHEY and CDR2 is SVGAGI in the germline V gene. CDR3 size: 14 residues. Trimming shortened V by 2 bases and J by 1 base, and 8 bases separated the two germline ends.

The chain couples TRBV7-2 to TRBJ2-1; D gene uncertain. V gave up 3 bases and J gave up 8 bases, with 14 bases separating them. This CDR3 has 14 residues. Germline assignment: CDR1 SGHTA and CDR2 FQGNSA. CDR3 bases: TGTGCCAGCAGCTTGACCCTTACTACGCATGAGCAGTTCTTC. Translation gives CASSLTLTTHEQFF. Looking up the rest from reference TRBV7-2 and TRBJ2-1 gives the full variable domain: GAGVSQSPSNKVTEKGKDVELRCDPISGHTALYWYRQSLGQGLEFLIYFQGNSAPDKSGLPSDRFSAERTGGSVSTLTIQRTQQEDSAVYLCASSLTLTTHEQFFGPGTRLTVL.

The J gene is TRBJ1-3, the V gene TRBV6-5; 8 bases are a match to TRBD1. After removal of 2 bases from V and 2 bases from J, the junction contained 2 bases not matched to a gene. There are 15 residues in the CDR3. The germline V gene encodes CDR1 MNHEY and CDR2 SVGAGI. The CDR3 protein is CASSYDRGTGNTIYF. CDR3 bases: TGTGCCAGCAGTTACGACAGGGGAACTGGAAACACCATATATTTT.

This clone was detected once. The chain is built from TRBV21-1 and TRBJ1-1; TRBD1, the D gene given by the table, was not confirmed from the DNA. TRBV21-1 is labeled a pseudogene. The CDR3 is 21 residues long. CDR3 residues: CASSVEGLKPGQGAGNTEAFF. CDR3 coding DNA: TGTGCCAGCAGCGTTGAGGGACTCAAACCGGGACAGGGGGCCGGGAACACTGAAGCTTTCTTT.

The chain uses TRBV7-3 and TRBJ1-1; a weak D match, TRBD1 (5 bases). Trimming removed 4 bases at V and 5 bases at J, with 11 bases between. Germline V gene lookup returns CDR1 SGHTA and CDR2 FQGTGA. This CDR3 region has 13 residues. The DNA of the CDR3 is TGTGCCAGCAGCTCGGGGGGTTGGACTGAAGCTTTCTTT. This translates into CASSSGGWTEAFF.

The chain employs TRBV6-5 and TRBJ1-3; 7 bases map to TRBD1. This CDR3 has 15 residues. After removal of 0 bases from V and 7 bases from J, the junction contained 6 bases not matched to a gene. Germline CDR1 reads MNHEY; CDR2 reads SVGAGI. The CDR3 sequence: CASSYSRQGGNTIYF. DNA of the CDR3: TGTGCCAGCAGTTACTCGCGACAGGGTGGGAACACCATATATTTT.

V and J are TRBV12-5 and TRBJ2-5; 10 positions match TRBD1. This CDR3 contains 15 residues. The ends lost 6 bases at V and 4 bases at J; junction bases unmatched: 8. Germline CDR1 reads LGHNT; CDR2 reads FRNRAP. The CDR3 protein is CASGRGTGAPETQYF. For the CDR3, the DNA is TGTGCTAGTGGCCGCGGGACAGGGGCTCCAGAGACCCAGTACTTC.

The chain has TRBV7-2 and TRBJ1-4; TRBD1 aligns across 7 bases. The CDR3 contains 16 residues. V trimming: 4 bases; J trimming: 0 bases; junction bases outside the gene matches: 5. Germline-derived CDR1 and CDR2 are SGHTA and FQGNSA. As DNA, the CDR3 is TGTGCCAGCAGCTGGACAGGCTATGCAACTAATGAAAAACTGTTTTTT. Translating gives CASSWTGYATNEKLFF.

V and J are TRBV2 and TRBJ2-7; D perhaps matches TRBD1 (6 bases). Trimming cost V 3 bases and J 2 bases, with 20 bases left between them. Per the germline V gene, CDR1 is SNHLY and CDR2 is FYNNEI. The CDR3 covers 17 residues. CDR3 DNA: TGTGCCAGCAGTGACCGGCAGGGGATATCTTACCCCTACGAGCAGTACTTC. Its translation: CASSDRQGISYPYEQYF.

The CDR3 region is CASSLVGGPPGILYEQYF. In DNA, the CDR3 is TGCGCCAGCAGCTTGGTGGGAGGTCCCCCGGGTATACTATACGAGCAGTACTTC. The J gene is TRBJ2-7, the V gene TRBV5-1; D possibly corresponds to TRBD2 (6 bases). V gave up 0 bases and J gave up 4 bases, with 23 bases separating them. The germline V gene encodes CDR1 SGHRS and CDR2 YFSETQ. The CDR3 has 18 amino acids.

V gene TRBV11-3 combines with J gene TRBJ2-1; TRBD2 agrees at 8 bases. Unmatched junction bases numbered 9, after V lost 2 bases and J lost 9 bases. The germline V gene has CDR1 SGHNT and CDR2 YENEEA. CDR3 length: 15 amino acids. CDR3 amino acids: CASSLNSLAGSEQFF. The CDR3 nucleotides read TGTGCCAGCAGCTTAAATTCCCTAGCGGGTAGTGAGCAGTTCTTC.

CDR3 bases: TGCAGCTCCCGGGACAACCAAGAGACCCAGTACTTC. It encodes CSSRDNQETQYF. The chain combines TRBV29-1 with TRBJ2-5, with D maybe TRBD1 (6 bases). Germline CDR1 is SQVTM and CDR2 is ANQGSEA. The CDR3 is made up of 12 amino acids. V lost 8 bases, J lost 0 bases, and 10 bases lay in between.

V is TRBV6-6 and J is TRBJ2-2; D is unresolved. The CDR3 is 13 residues long. CDR1 is MNHNY and CDR2 is SVGAGI in the germline V gene (reference sequence). V dropped 5 bases and J dropped 1 base, with 5 bases sitting between them. As DNA, the CDR3 is TGTGCCAGCAGTGTCAGGAACACCGGGGAGCTGTTTTTT. Translation gives CASSVRNTGELFF.

This clone has a handful of counts. The chain couples TRBV29-1 to TRBJ2-7; 11 bases match TRBD1. Per germline, CDR1 SQVTM and CDR2 ANQGSEA. The CDR3 is 13 amino acids. After removal of 7 bases from V and 5 bases from J, the junction contained 7 bases not matched to a gene. DNA for the CDR3: TGCAGCGCGAAGGGACAGGGGGGGCACGAGCAGTACTTC. Amino acids: CSAKGQGGHEQYF.

The chain is built from TRBV7-8 and TRBJ2-5; 8 bases fit TRBD1. The V gene end was trimmed by 1 base and the J gene end by 6 bases; junction bases not matched to a gene: 7. There are 15 residues in the CDR3. Germline CDR1 and CDR2: SGHVS and FQNEAQ. The CDR3 spells CASSLDAGQGQTQYF. CDR3 DNA sequence: TGTGCCAGCAGCTTAGATGCAGGACAGGGACAGACCCAGTACTTC. Variable domain in full (rest from reference TRBV7-8 and TRBJ2-5): GAGVSQSPRYKVAKRGQDVALRCDPISGHVSLFWYQQALGQGPEFLTYFQNEAQLDKSGLPSDRFFAERPEGSVSTLKIQRTQQEDSAVYLCASSLDAGQGQTQYFGPGTRLLVL.

The genes are TRBV30 and TRBJ2-1; 8 nucleotides align to TRBD2. Trimming took 4 bases from V and 0 from J; bases not matched to a gene: 2. The CDR3 contains 14 residues. Germline V gives CDR1 GTSNPN, CDR2 SVGIG (reference sequence). The CDR3 coding sequence is TGTGCCTGGACGGGGGGGAGCTCCTACAATGAGCAGTTCTTC. Translated: CAWTGGSSYNEQFF. Complete variable domain (other parts from reference TRBV30 and TRBJ2-1): SQTIHQWPATLVQPVGSPLSLECTVEGTSNPNLYWYRQAAGRGLQLLFYSVGIGQISSEVPQNLSASRPQDRQFILSSKKLLLSDSGFYLCAWTGGSSYNEQFFGPGTRLTVL.

The CDR3 region is CASSSGTTPYNEQFF. The CDR3 DNA reads TGTGCCAGCAGCTCCGGGACTACTCCCTACAATGAGCAGTTCTTC. The gene calls are TRBV7-9 and TRBJ2-1; 7 bases match TRBD2. Losses at the gene ends were 4 bases for V and 2 bases for J; bases not matched to a gene: 5. The CDR3 runs to 15 residues. Germline V gene data show CDR1 as SEHNR and CDR2 as FQNEAQ (reference sequence).

CDR3 region: CASSFGNNEQFF. DNA of the CDR3: TGTGCCAGCAGTTTCGGGAACAATGAGCAGTTCTTC. The V and J genes are TRBV12-3 or TRBV12-4 and TRBJ2-1; weak D call: TRBD2 (5 bases). V was pared by 3 bases and J by 5 bases, with 5 bases between. The CDR3 is 12 amino acids.